This T cell receptor beta chain appears in the sequencing data of a study of resident and recirculating memory T cells in vitiligo. Repertoires were generated with immunoSEQ multiplex PCR, while TCRdb's copy carries only in-frame clones and drops some. The sample consists of 65,000 to 80,000 clones, about 90% of them appearing once. This CDR3 is 21 amino acids long. The V gene end was trimmed by 2 bases and the J gene end by 0 bases; junction bases not matched to a gene: 18. The V gene's germline CDR1 is KGHSH and CDR2 LQKENI. The chain recombines TRBV18 with TRBJ1-5; 8 bases align to TRBD1. The source of this sequence is a male donor with vitiligo. Sequencing used blood. The CDR3 coding sequence is TGTGCCAGCTCACCATCAACCCTATTACAGGGGGACTCCTATAGCAATCAGCCCCAGCATTTT. It specifies CASSPSTLLQGDSYSNQPQHF.